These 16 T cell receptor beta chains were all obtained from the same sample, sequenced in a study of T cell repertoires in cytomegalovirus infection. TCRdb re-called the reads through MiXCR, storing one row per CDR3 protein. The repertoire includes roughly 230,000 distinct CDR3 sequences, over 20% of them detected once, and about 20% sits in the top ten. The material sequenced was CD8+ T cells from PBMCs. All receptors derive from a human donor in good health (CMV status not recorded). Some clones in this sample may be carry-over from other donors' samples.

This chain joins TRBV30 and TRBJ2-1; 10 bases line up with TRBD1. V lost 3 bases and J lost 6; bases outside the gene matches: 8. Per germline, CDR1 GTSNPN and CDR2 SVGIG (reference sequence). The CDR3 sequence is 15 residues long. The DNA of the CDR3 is TGTGCCTGGAGAACCGGGACAGGGGTTTTCAATGAGCAGTTCTTC. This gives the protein CAWRTGTGVFNEQFF.

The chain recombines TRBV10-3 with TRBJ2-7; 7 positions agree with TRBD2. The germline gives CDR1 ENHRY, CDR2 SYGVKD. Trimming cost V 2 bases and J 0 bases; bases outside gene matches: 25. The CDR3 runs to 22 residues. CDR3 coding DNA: TGTGCCATCAGTGAGCCCGAGATAACCTTGGGGACTACAAAGGAGAACTCCTACGAGCAGTACTTC. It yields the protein CAISEPEITLGTTKENSYEQYF.

The CDR3 loop reads CASSPPGTGGHEQYF. The CDR3 coding sequence is TGTGCCAGCAGCCCCCCGGGGACAGGGGGCCACGAGCAGTACTTC. V gene TRBV7-9 combines with J gene TRBJ2-7; 12 bases are shared with TRBD1. The V segment lost 5 bases and the J segment 5 bases; nucleotides outside the gene matches: 7. Germline V gives CDR1 SEHNR, CDR2 FQNEAQ (reference sequence). The CDR3 has 15 residues.

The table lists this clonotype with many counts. CDR3 in amino acids: CASSLLSVEQFF. CDR3 DNA: TGTGCCAGCAGCTTACTCAGCGTGGAGCAGTTCTTC. V usage is TRBV7-8 and J usage is TRBJ2-1, with D hard to call. The length of the CDR3 is 12 residues. V lost 2 bases to trimming and J lost 10 bases, with 9 bases between them. Germline CDR1 and CDR2: SGHVS and FQNEAQ.

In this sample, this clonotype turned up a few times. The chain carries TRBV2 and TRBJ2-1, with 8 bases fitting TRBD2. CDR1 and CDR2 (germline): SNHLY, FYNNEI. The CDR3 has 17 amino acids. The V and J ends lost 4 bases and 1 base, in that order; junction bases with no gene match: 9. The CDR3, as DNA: TGTGCCAGCAGTGCCTCCCTTAGCGGGGTTTCCTACAATGAGCAGTTCTTC. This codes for CASSASLSGVSYNEQFF.

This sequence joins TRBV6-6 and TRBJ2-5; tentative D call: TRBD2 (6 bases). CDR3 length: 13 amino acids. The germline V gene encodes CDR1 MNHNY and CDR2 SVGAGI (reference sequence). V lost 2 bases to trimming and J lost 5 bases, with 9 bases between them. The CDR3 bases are TGTGCCAGCAGTTACCCCCTAGCGGAGACCCAGTACTTC. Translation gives CASSYPLAETQYF.

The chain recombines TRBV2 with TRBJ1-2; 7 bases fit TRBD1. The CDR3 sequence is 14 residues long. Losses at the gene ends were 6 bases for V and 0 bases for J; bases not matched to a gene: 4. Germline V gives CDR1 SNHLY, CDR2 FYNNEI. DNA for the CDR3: TGTGCCAGCAGAACAGGGGCGTCTAACTATGGCTACACCTTC. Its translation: CASRTGASNYGYTF.

In nucleotides, the CDR3 is TGTGCCAGCAGTTACGCGGGGGGCAGCTATGGCTACACCTTC. It codes for CASSYAGGSYGYTF. This chain uses TRBV6-8 with TRBJ1-2; possibly TRBD1 for D (6 bases). The CDR3 loop spans 14 amino acids. From germline, CDR1 is MNHGY and CDR2 SAAAGT. The V gene lost 2 bases and the J gene lost 4 bases, with 11 bases spanning the gap.

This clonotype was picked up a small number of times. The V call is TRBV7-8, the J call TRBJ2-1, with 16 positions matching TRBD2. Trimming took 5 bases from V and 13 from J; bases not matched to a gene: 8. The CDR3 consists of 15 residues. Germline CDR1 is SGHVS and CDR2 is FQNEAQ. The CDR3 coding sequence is TGTGCCAGCAGCCCCGGGACTAGCGGGGGGGCCTTTCAGTTCTTC. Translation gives CASSPGTSGGAFQFF.

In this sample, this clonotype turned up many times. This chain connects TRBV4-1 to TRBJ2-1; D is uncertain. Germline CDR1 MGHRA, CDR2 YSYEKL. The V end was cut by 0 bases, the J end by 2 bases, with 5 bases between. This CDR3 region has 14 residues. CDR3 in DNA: TGCGCCAGCAGCCAAGATCCAGCCTACAATGAGCAGTTCTTC. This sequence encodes CASSQDPAYNEQFF.

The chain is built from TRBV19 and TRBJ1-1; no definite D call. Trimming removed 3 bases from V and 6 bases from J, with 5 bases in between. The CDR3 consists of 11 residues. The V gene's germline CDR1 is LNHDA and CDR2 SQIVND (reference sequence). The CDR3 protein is CASSIRAEAFF. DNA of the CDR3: TGTGCCAGTAGTATCCGGGCTGAAGCTTTCTTT.

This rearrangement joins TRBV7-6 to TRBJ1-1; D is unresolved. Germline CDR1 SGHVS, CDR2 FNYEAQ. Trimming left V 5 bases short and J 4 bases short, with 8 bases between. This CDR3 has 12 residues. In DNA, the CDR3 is TGTGCCAGCAGCCCCCCGATCACTGAAGCTTTCTTT. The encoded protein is CASSPPITEAFF.

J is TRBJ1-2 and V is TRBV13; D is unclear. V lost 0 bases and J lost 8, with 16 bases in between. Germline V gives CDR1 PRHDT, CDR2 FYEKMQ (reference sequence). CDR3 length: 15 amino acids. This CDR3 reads CASSLGFSDPWGYTF. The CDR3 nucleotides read TGTGCCAGCAGCTTAGGGTTCAGCGATCCTTGGGGCTACACCTTC.

The CDR3 sequence: CSALDRTYTEAFF. The CDR3, as DNA: TGCAGTGCGTTGGACAGGACCTACACTGAAGCTTTCTTT. J is TRBJ1-1 and V is TRBV20-1; 7 bases agree with TRBD1. Trimming took 6 bases from V and 3 from J; bases not matched to a gene: 7. Germline V lookup: CDR1 DFQATT, CDR2 SNEGSKA (reference sequence). The CDR3 extends over 13 amino acids.

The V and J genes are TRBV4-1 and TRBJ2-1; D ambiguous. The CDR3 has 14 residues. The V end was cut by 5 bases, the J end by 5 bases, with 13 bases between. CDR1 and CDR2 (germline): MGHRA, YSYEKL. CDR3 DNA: TGCGCCAGCAGCTTACCCCTGGGTAACAATGAGCAGTTCTTC. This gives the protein CASSLPLGNNEQFF.

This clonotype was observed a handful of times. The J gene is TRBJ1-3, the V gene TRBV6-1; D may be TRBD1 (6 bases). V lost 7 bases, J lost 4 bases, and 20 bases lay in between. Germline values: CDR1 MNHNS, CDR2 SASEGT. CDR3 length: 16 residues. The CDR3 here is CASTPLSVGHGNTIYF. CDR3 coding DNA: TGTGCCAGCACACCCTTATCGGTGGGACACGGAAACACCATATATTTT.